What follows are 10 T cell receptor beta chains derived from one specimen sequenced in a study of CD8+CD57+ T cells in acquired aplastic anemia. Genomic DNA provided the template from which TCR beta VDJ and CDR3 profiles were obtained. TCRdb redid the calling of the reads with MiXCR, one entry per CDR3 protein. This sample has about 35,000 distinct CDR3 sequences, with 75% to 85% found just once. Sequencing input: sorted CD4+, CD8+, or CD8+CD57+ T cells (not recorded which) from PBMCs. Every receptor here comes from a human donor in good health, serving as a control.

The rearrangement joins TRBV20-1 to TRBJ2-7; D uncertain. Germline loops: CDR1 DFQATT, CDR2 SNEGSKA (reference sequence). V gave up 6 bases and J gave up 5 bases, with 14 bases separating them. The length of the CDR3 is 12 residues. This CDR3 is CSASRQSDEQYF. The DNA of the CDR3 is TGCAGTGCCTCTCGGCAGTCCGACGAGCAGTACTTC.

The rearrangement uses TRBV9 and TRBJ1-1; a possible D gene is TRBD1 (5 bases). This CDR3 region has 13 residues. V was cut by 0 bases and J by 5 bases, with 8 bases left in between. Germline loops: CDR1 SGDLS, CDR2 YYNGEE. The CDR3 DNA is TGTGCCAGCAGCGTAGGCGGGGCTACTGAAGCTTTCTTT. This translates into CASSVGGATEAFF.

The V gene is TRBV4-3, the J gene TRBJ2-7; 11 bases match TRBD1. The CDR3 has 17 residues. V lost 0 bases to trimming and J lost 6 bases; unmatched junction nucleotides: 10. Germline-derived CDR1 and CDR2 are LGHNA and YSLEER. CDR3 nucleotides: TGCGCCAGCAGCCAAGATCCCGGGACAGGGGGACCCCCCGAGCAGTACTTC. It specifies CASSQDPGTGGPPEQYF.

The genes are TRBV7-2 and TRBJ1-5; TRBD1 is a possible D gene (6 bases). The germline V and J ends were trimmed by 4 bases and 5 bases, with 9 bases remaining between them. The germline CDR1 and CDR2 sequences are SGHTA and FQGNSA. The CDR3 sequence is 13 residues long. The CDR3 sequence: CASSSGQHQPQHF. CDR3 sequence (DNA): TGTGCCAGCAGCTCCGGACAGCATCAGCCCCAGCATTTT. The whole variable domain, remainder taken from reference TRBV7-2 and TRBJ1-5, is GAGVSQSPSNKVTEKGKDVELRCDPISGHTALYWYRQSLGQGLEFLIYFQGNSAPDKSGLPSDRFSAERTGGSVSTLTIQRTQQEDSAVYLCASSSGQHQPQHFGDGTRLSIL.

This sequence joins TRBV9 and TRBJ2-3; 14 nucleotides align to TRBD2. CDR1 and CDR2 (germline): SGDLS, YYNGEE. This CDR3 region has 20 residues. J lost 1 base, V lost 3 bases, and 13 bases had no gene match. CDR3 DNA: TGTGCCAGCAGCGGACCGGGACAGGGACTAGCGGGGGTTCGCACAGATACGCAGTATTTT. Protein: CASSGPGQGLAGVRTDTQYF.

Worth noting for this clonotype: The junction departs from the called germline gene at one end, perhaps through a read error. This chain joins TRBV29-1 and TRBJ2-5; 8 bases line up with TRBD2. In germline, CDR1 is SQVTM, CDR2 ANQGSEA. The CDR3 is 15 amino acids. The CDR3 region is CSARRTSRDVESQYF. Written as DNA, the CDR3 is TGCAGCGCTAGGAGGACTAGCAGGGACGTTGAGAGCCAGTACTTC.

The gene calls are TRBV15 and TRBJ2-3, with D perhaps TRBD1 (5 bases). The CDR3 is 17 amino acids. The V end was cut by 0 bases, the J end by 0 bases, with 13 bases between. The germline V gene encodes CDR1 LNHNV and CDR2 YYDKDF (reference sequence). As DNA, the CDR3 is TGTGCCACCAGCAGAGATCTGACAGCTTCTAGCACAGATACGCAGTATTTT. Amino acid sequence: CATSRDLTASSTDTQYF.

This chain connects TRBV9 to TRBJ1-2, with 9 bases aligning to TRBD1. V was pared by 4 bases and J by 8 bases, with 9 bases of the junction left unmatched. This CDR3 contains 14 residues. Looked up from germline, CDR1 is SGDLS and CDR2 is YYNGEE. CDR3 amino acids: CASSIRDRAVGYTF. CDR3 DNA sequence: TGTGCCAGCAGCATCCGGGACAGGGCGGTGGGCTACACCTTC.

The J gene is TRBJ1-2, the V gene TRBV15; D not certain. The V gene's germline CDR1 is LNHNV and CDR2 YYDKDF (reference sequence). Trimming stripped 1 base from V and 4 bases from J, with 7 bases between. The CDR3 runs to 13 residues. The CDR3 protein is CATSRGEAYGYTF. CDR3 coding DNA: TGTGCCACCAGCAGAGGGGAGGCCTATGGCTACACCTTC.

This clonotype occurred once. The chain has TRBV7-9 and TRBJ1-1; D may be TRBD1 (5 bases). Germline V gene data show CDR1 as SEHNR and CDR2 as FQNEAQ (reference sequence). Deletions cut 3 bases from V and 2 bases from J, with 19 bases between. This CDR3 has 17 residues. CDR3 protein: CASSFGTGIGGNTEAFF. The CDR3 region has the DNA TGTGCCAGCAGCTTTGGGACTGGGATTGGTGGAAACACTGAAGCTTTCTTT.